Following are 18 T cell receptor beta chains from one sample sequenced in a study of blood T cell repertoires in COVID-19. The protocol was immunoSEQ multiplex PCR, while the TCRdb copy is restricted to in-frame clones and leaves out a portion. This table holds some 190,000 clones, 70% to 90% found once. The sample was peripheral blood. The receptors were sampled from a man aged 55 to 70 with acute or convalescent COVID-19.

This clone was recorded once. The V gene is TRBV7-9, the J gene TRBJ2-7; D perhaps matches TRBD1 (6 bases). The V gene's germline CDR1 is SEHNR and CDR2 FQNEAQ (reference sequence). Trimming took off 5 bases at V and 4 bases at J, with 21 bases between the two ends. The CDR3 has 16 amino acids. CDR3 sequence: CASSPSNRDTEYEQYF. The CDR3 bases are TGTGCCAGCAGCCCCTCTAACCGGGACACCGAGTACGAGCAGTACTTC. The full variable domain, its missing parts supplied by reference TRBV7-9 and TRBJ2-7, is DTGVSQNPRHKITKRGQNVTFRCDPISEHNRLYWYRQTLGQGPEFLTYFQNEAQLEKSRLLSDRFSAERPKGSFSTLEIQRTEQGDSAMYLCASSPSNRDTEYEQYFGPGTRLTVT.

The genes are TRBV5-1 and TRBJ2-7, with TRBD2 identical over 11 bases. The V gene end was trimmed by 4 bases and the J gene end by 5 bases; junction bases not matched to a gene: 8. CDR3 length: 15 residues. The germline V gene has CDR1 SGHRS and CDR2 YFSETQ. The CDR3 sequence is CASSGTSGSGNEQYF. The DNA for the CDR3 is TGCGCCAGCAGCGGTACTAGCGGGAGCGGGAACGAGCAGTACTTC.

The sample holds one count of this clone. The CDR3 sequence is CASSSGVTEAFF. CDR3 coding DNA: TGCGCCAGCAGCTCAGGGGTCACTGAAGCTTTCTTT. This chain links TRBV5-1 with TRBJ1-1; tentatively, D is TRBD1 (6 bases). V shed 3 bases and J shed 4 bases, with 7 bases lying between them. Germline V lookup: CDR1 SGHRS, CDR2 YFSETQ. The CDR3 sequence is 12 residues long.

The chain carries TRBV11-2 and TRBJ2-2; the match to TRBD2 covers 14 bases. Trimming removed 5 bases from V and 7 bases from J; junction bases left unmatched: 3. Germline CDR1 is SGHAT and CDR2 is FQNNGV. This CDR3 contains 15 residues. In nucleotides, the CDR3 is TGTGCCAGCAGCCCTGGACTAGCGGGGGGCGGGGAGCTGTTTTTT. It specifies CASSPGLAGGGELFF.

This clone was detected a few times. This rearrangement joins TRBV2 to TRBJ1-5; tentatively, D is TRBD1 (5 bases). This CDR3 is 14 amino acids long. Trimming removed 7 bases from V and 9 bases from J, with 19 bases in between. Germline CDR1 and CDR2: SNHLY and FYNNEI. CDR3 in DNA: TGTGCCAGCACCCCGGACACCGGCGGTCGGCCCCAGCATTTT. Its protein product is CASTPDTGGRPQHF.

This chain uses TRBV9 with TRBJ1-2; possible D gene TRBD1, 6 bases. V was trimmed by 8 bases and J by 4 bases, leaving 12 bases between them. From germline, CDR1 is SGDLS and CDR2 YYNGEE. The CDR3 has 12 amino acids. The CDR3 reads CASAQDSYGYTF. For the CDR3, the DNA is TGTGCCAGTGCCCAGGACAGCTATGGCTACACCTTC.

This chain connects TRBV11-3 to TRBJ2-1; tentative D call: TRBD2 (5 bases). The V gene lost 0 bases and the J gene lost 4 bases, with 10 bases spanning the gap. Germline CDR1 and CDR2: SGHNT and YENEEA. The CDR3 is 15 residues long. As DNA, the CDR3 is TGTGCCAGCAGCTTAGAAGGGAGTGGGTACAATGAGCAGTTCTTC. Amino acids: CASSLEGSGYNEQFF. The variable domain in full, with the rest retrieved from reference TRBV11-3 and TRBJ2-1, is EAGVVQSPRYKIIEKKQPVAFWCNPISGHNTLYWYLQNLGQGPELLIRYENEEAVDDSQLPKDRFSAERLKGVDSTLKIQPAELGDSAVYLCASSLEGSGYNEQFFGPGTRLTVL.

This rearrangement joins TRBV27 to TRBJ2-1; 8 bases map to TRBD1. CDR3 size: 12 residues. Trimming at V came to 9 bases and at J to 11 bases, leaving 9 bases not matched to a gene. Germline CDR1 is MNHEY and CDR2 is SMNVEV (reference sequence). The CDR3 DNA is TGTGCCAGTAGATCCCAGGGGGCGAAGCAGTTCTTC. Translated: CASRSQGAKQFF.

This chain links TRBV10-3 with TRBJ2-6, with D tentatively TRBD2 (7 bases). The CDR3 is made up of 15 amino acids. The V gene lost 2 bases and the J gene lost 4 bases, with 9 bases spanning the gap. The germline V gene encodes CDR1 ENHRY and CDR2 SYGVKD. The CDR3 protein is CAISEGGAGANVLTF. Here the CDR3 DNA reads TGTGCCATCAGTGAGGGGGGGGCAGGGGCCAACGTCCTGACTTTC.

The chain couples TRBV6-5 to TRBJ1-5; a possible D gene is TRBD1 (6 bases). Germline values: CDR1 MNHEY, CDR2 SVGAGI. V was clipped by 6 bases and J by 4 bases, with 16 bases between them. The length of the CDR3 is 15 residues. As DNA, the CDR3 is TGTGCCAGCAGAGCTGACGGACAGAGTAATCAGCCCCAGCATTTT. Protein: CASRADGQSNQPQHF.

V gene TRBV3-1 (or the pseudogene TRBV3-2) combines with J gene TRBJ1-5; TRBD1 is a possible D gene (6 bases). Germline assignment: CDR1 LGHDT and CDR2 YNNKEL (reference sequence). Trimming pared 0 bases from V and 4 bases from J, leaving 10 bases between. CDR3 length equals 15 residues. The CDR3 DNA sequence: TGTGCCAGCAGCCAAGAACACAGGGTGAATCAGCCCCAGCATTTT. This sequence encodes CASSQEHRVNQPQHF.

The rearrangement uses TRBV19 and TRBJ2-7, with TRBD2 as a possible D gene (6 bases). With 5 bases removed from V and 0 bases from J, the gap between germline ends came to 14 bases. This CDR3 has 15 residues. CDR1 is LNHDA, CDR2 SQIVND, per germline (reference sequence). CDR3 coding DNA: TGTGCCAGTAGTCAACTAGCTCTTAGCTCCTACGAGCAGTACTTC. Amino acid sequence: CASSQLALSSYEQYF.

This chain uses TRBV21-1 with TRBJ2-5; the tabulated D call, TRBD2, remains unverified against the DNA. TRBV21-1 is assigned pseudogene status. CDR3 length: 18 amino acids. The CDR3, as DNA: TGTGCCAGCAGCCCAGCGGCACTAGCGGGACCTCTCCAAGAGACCCAGTACTTC. Translating it yields CASSPAALAGPLQETQYF.

The chain joins TRBV5-4 to TRBJ1-4; perhaps TRBD1 as D (6 bases). Looked up from germline, CDR1 is SGHNT and CDR2 is YYREEE (reference sequence). Trimming cost V 4 bases and J 10 bases, with 17 bases left between them. This CDR3 has 14 amino acids. For the CDR3, the DNA is TGTGCCAGCAGCCCCGATGGGGGCAGGGGAAAACTGTTTTTT. It is translated as CASSPDGGRGKLFF. Supplemented by reference TRBV5-4 and TRBJ1-4, the full variable domain reads ETGVTQSPTHLIKTRGQQVTLRCSSQSGHNTVSWYQQALGQGPQFIFQYYREEENGRGNFPPRFSGLQFPNYSSELNVNALELDDSALYLCASSPDGGRGKLFFGSGTQLSVL.

The chain uses TRBV24-1 and TRBJ1-2, with a weak D call TRBD1 (6 bases). In germline, CDR1 is KGHDR, CDR2 SFDVKD. Trimming removed 3 bases at V and 3 bases at J, with 10 bases between. The CDR3 has 14 residues. The CDR3 loop is CATSDPQGDYGYTF. The CDR3, as DNA: TGTGCCACCAGTGATCCACAGGGCGACTATGGCTACACCTTC.

This rearrangement joins TRBV2 to TRBJ2-7, with 7 nucleotides matching TRBD1. The CDR3 sequence is 13 residues long. The V segment lost 6 bases and the J segment 3 bases; nucleotides outside the gene matches: 5. CDR1 is SNHLY, CDR2 FYNNEI, per germline. DNA for the CDR3: TGTGCCAGCAGCCGGGACAGTTACTACGAGCAGTACTTC. Protein product: CASSRDSYYEQYF.

This clone was seen a few times. The rearrangement joins TRBV7-9 to TRBJ1-1, with D unresolved. This CDR3 has 13 amino acids. Looked up from germline, CDR1 is SEHNR and CDR2 is FQNEAQ (reference sequence). V lost 3 bases, J lost 4 bases, and 9 bases lay in between. The CDR3 region is CASSFPTATEAFF. The CDR3 DNA reads as TGTGCCAGCAGCTTCCCAACAGCCACTGAAGCTTTCTTT.

The V call is TRBV6-5, the J call TRBJ2-2; possible D gene TRBD2, 5 bases. This CDR3 contains 16 residues. V was pared by 0 bases and J by 1 base, with 9 bases between. From germline, CDR1 is MNHEY and CDR2 SVGAGI. Written as DNA, the CDR3 is TGTGCCAGCAGTTACTCAGCGGCACTGAACACCGGGGAGCTGTTTTTT. This gives the protein CASSYSAALNTGELFF.